This passage covers 8 T cell receptor beta chains from one sample sequenced in a study of beta chain features in type 1 diabetes. The entirety of the isolated RNA underwent reverse transcription, so expressed TCRB transcripts were sequenced. Assay used: immunoSEQ multiplex PCR; TCRdb lists only in-frame clones, some missing. Seen here are approximately 470,000 clones, around 28% observed once, and the top ten hold around 0.065%. The sequenced sample was naive CD4+ T cells from blood. All receptors derive from a man in his late teens or twenties in good health.

The CDR3 bases are TGTGCCATCAGAGGGAAGCGGGAGAAACCCTACGAGCAGTACTTC. Translation gives CAIRGKREKPYEQYF. The chain joins TRBV10-3 to TRBJ2-7; TRBD2 matches at 8 bases. CDR1 is ENHRY, CDR2 SYGVKD, per germline. This CDR3 has 15 residues. V shed 6 bases and J 2 bases; nucleotides not matched to a gene: 9.

The chain couples TRBV29-1 to TRBJ2-7, with D uncertain. The CDR3 totals 15 residues. CDR1 is SQVTM and CDR2 is ANQGSEA in the germline V gene. The V gene lost 4 bases and the J gene lost 1 base, with 17 bases spanning the gap. The DNA for the CDR3 is TGCAGCGTTGTTTACTTCGACAAGTCATCCTACGAGCAGTACTTC. Protein sequence: CSVVYFDKSSYEQYF.

The chain joins TRBV2 to TRBJ2-1; 7 positions agree with TRBD2. V shed 8 bases and J 9 bases; nucleotides not matched to a gene: 13. Germline lookup yields CDR1 SNHLY and CDR2 FYNNEI. The CDR3 is 14 residues long. The CDR3, as DNA: TGTGCCAGCCACGAATTCGTCCAGCGGGGTGAGCAGTTCTTC. This translates into CASHEFVQRGEQFF.

V usage is TRBV5-4 and J usage is TRBJ2-2; D gene unclear. This CDR3 has 15 residues. Germline CDR1 and CDR2: SGHNT and YYREEE (reference sequence). V gave up 1 base and J gave up 0 bases, with 7 bases separating them. CDR3 coding DNA: TGTGCCAGCAGCTTGTCACAGACGAACACCGGGGAGCTGTTTTTT. Protein: CASSLSQTNTGELFF.

The chain joins TRBV28 to TRBJ2-3, with 8 bases aligning to TRBD2. CDR1 and CDR2 (germline): MDHEN, SYDVKM. The CDR3 contains 15 residues. The ends lost 10 bases at V and 2 bases at J; junction bases unmatched: 11. CDR3 nucleotides: TGTGCCACCGGTTACCTACTAGCGGTCACAGATACGCAGTATTTT. It translates to CATGYLLAVTDTQYF.

In this sample, this clone turned up a few times. The sample has other DNA sequences that encode this CDR3 too. The V call is TRBV29-1, the J call TRBJ2-3; D not certain. Germline V gene sequence: CDR1 SQVTM, CDR2 ANQGSEA. Trimming left V 4 bases short and J 5 bases short, with 4 bases between. This CDR3 spans 10 amino acids. The CDR3 region has the DNA TGCAGCGTTGGGGGAGATACGCAGTATTTT. Protein product: CSVGGDTQYF.

This clone was observed a few times. The chain recombines TRBV7-9 with TRBJ2-3; D gene unclear. V was cut by 5 bases and J by 0 bases, with 15 bases left in between. This CDR3 has 16 amino acids. Germline CDR1 reads SEHNR; CDR2 reads FQNEAQ (reference sequence). Written as DNA, the CDR3 is TGTGCCAGCAGCCCTAAACTACAGAGTAGCACAGATACGCAGTATTTT. Its translation: CASSPKLQSSTDTQYF. Full variable domain (missing parts from reference TRBV7-9 and TRBJ2-3): DTGVSQNPRHKITKRGQNVTFRCDPISEHNRLYWYRQTLGQGPEFLTYFQNEAQLEKSRLLSDRFSAERPKGSFSTLEIQRTEQGDSAMYLCASSPKLQSSTDTQYFGPGTRLTVL.

This clone has more than one count but fewer than ten. V gene TRBV29-1 combines with J gene TRBJ2-5; D not certain. CDR1 is SQVTM, CDR2 ANQGSEA, per germline. CDR3 length: 10 amino acids. Trimming left V 4 bases short and J 7 bases short, with 7 bases between. The CDR3, as DNA: TGCAGCGTTGGGGTAGGGACCCAGTACTTC. This sequence encodes CSVGVGTQYF.